This T cell receptor beta chain was sequenced during a study of CD8 T cells in ankylosing spondylitis. Study outcomes and limitations: Roughly 8 highly homologous variants made up a TCR beta motif, and this motif appeared characteristic of ankylosing spondylitis blood. The clones that were linked to disease were reported to be significantly enriched in matched synovial fluid samples from ankylosing spondylitis patients. There were earlier reports of some motif variants in reactive arthritis synovial fluid and blood.

This clonotype was counted between two and nine times. No antigen is known for it. The V end lost 0 bases, the J end lost 0 bases, and 12 bases lay between the germline ends. CDR1 MGHRA and CDR2 YSYEKL come from the germline V gene. The CDR3 is made up of 16 amino acids. Library preparation for TCR beta used quantitative 5'-RACE with molecular barcodes. Using its own MiXCR run on the 5' RACE reads, TCRdb lists one record per CDR3 protein. This table has more than 600,000 distinct CDR3 sequences, around 17% appearing once. This receptor was taken from a male donor with ankylosing spondylitis. V is TRBV4-1 and J is TRBJ2-7; tentative D call: TRBD2 (5 bases). Material: blood, either unsorted or a sorted T cell fraction (not recorded which). The CDR3: CASSQEDRESSYEQYF. The CDR3 nucleotides read TGCGCCAGCAGCCAAGAGGATAGGGAGTCCTCCTACGAGCAGTACTTC.